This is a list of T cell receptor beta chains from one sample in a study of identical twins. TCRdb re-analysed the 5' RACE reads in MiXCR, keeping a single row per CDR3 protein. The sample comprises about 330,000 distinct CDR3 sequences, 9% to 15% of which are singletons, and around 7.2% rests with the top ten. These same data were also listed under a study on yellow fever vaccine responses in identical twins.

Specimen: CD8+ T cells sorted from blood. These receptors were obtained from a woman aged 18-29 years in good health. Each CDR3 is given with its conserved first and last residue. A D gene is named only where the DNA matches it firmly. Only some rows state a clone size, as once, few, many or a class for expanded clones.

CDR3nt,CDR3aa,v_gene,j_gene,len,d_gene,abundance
TGTGCCAGCAGTTTAGTGCCCGACAGCCTCTATGGCTACACCTTC,CASSLVPDSLYGYTF,TRBV12-3/TRBV12-4,TRBJ1-2,15,-,-
TGTGCCAGCAGCACCGACAGGGTTGAAGGCTACACCTTC,CASSTDRVEGYTF,TRBV12-3/TRBV12-4,TRBJ1-2,13,TRBD1,many
TGTGCCAGCAGGGGCACGGGGACTAGCGGGGAGAATGAGCAGTTCTTC,CASRGTGTSGENEQFF,TRBV12-3/TRBV12-4,TRBJ2-1,16,TRBD2,many
TGTGCCAGCAGTTATGAGGTGGCAGATACGCAGTATTTT,CASSYEVADTQYF,TRBV12-3/TRBV12-4,TRBJ2-3,13,-,many
TGTGCCAGCAGCTTCTCCTCGCCTGAGCAGTTCTTC,CASSFSSPEQFF,TRBV5-4,TRBJ2-1,12,-,few
TGCGCCAGCAGTGAATTCGGGGCCTTGAATGAGCAGTTCTTC,CASSEFGALNEQFF,TRBV10-2,TRBJ2-1,14,-,-
TGCGCCAGCAGTGAGGAGGGGGCAGTCTACAATGAGCAGTTCTTC,CASSEEGAVYNEQFF,TRBV10-1,TRBJ2-1,15,TRBD1,few
TGCGCCAGCAGTAAGTCGGATTATCAGCCCCAGCATTTT,CASSKSDYQPQHF,TRBV10-2,TRBJ1-5,13,-,few
TGTGCCAGCAGTCCAGGACTAGCGGACTACCAAGAGACCCAGTACTTC,CASSPGLADYQETQYF,TRBV28,TRBJ2-5,16,TRBD2,few
TGTGCCAGCAGTTACGGGAGCGGGGGGGGGCGTGAGCAGTTCTTC,CASSYGSGGGREQFF,TRBV6-5,TRBJ2-1,15,TRBD2,few
TGTGCCAGCAGCTTAGACTTGACAGGGGGCAACCAGCCCCAGCATTTT,CASSLDLTGGNQPQHF,TRBV7-2,TRBJ1-5,16,TRBD1,-
TGCGCCAGCAGCTGGAGCAGGGAGAAGACTAGCACAGATACGCAGTATTTT,CASSWSREKTSTDTQYF,TRBV5-1,TRBJ2-3,17,-,many
TGTGCCACCAGTGATTTTGGCGGTTCAACCACAGATACGCAGTATTTT,CATSDFGGSTTDTQYF,TRBV24-1,TRBJ2-3,16,-,few
TGCGCCAGCAGCCAAGGGGGAACTAGCGGTTTCTACGAGCAGTACTTC,CASSQGGTSGFYEQYF,TRBV4-1,TRBJ2-7,16,TRBD2,many
TGTGCCAGCAGCTTAGAAATGTCCGCCTACGAGCAGTACTTC,CASSLEMSAYEQYF,TRBV11-2,TRBJ2-7,14,-,few
TGTGCCAGCAGTTTAGGGGGGGAGTGGGAGACCCAGTACTTC,CASSLGGEWETQYF,TRBV27,TRBJ2-5,14,TRBD2,-
TGTGCCAGCAGCACCCGACAGGGGTCAGGAAACATTCAGTACTTC,CASSTRQGSGNIQYF,TRBV13,TRBJ2-4,15,TRBD1,-
TGCAGTGCTACCTGGACAGGGACTCCCACCGGGGAGCTGTTTTTT,CSATWTGTPTGELFF,TRBV20-1,TRBJ2-2,15,TRBD1,few
TGCGCCAGCAGCTTATGGACTAGCGGTAACGAGCAGTACTTC,CASSLWTSGNEQYF,TRBV5-1,TRBJ2-7,14,TRBD2,many
TGTGCCAGCAGTAGGGACAGCATGAACACTGAAGCTTTCTTT,CASSRDSMNTEAFF,TRBV25-1,TRBJ1-1,14,TRBD1,few
TGTGCCAGCAGCTTAGCCGGGTCTGGAGGAAAACTGTTTTTT,CASSLAGSGGKLFF,TRBV11-2,TRBJ1-4,14,-,few
TGTGCCAGCAGCTTAGATCTAAGACATTGGTCCTACAATGAGCAGTTCTTC,CASSLDLRHWSYNEQFF,TRBV11-2,TRBJ2-1,17,-,many
TGCAGCGTTGACCGTACGACAGAGCACCAAGAGACCCAGTACTTC,CSVDRTTEHQETQYF,TRBV29-1,TRBJ2-5,15,-,many
TGTGCCAGCAGTTTGTCAGGGTTTGGCAATCAGCCCCAGCATTTT,CASSLSGFGNQPQHF,TRBV27,TRBJ1-5,15,-,few
TGTGCCAGCAGCGTATCCCGTTATTCCGAGCAGTACTTC,CASSVSRYSEQYF,TRBV9,TRBJ2-7,13,-,-
TGTGCCAGCAGGAGCCTAGCGGGGGTCCGTGTAAGCTCCTACAATGAGCAGTTCTTC,CASRSLAGVRVSSYNEQFF,TRBV6-1,TRBJ2-1,19,TRBD2,-